The T cell receptor (beta chain) under discussion was sequenced for a study of blood T cells in healthy people across ages. It was with a sample-barcoded 5' primer and a J-beta primer mix that a second PCR of about 6 to 11 cycles was run. TCRdb fed the 5' RACE reads into MiXCR, producing one record per CDR3 protein. The sample comprises about 1.6 million distinct CDR3 sequences, about 35% of which are singletons, and about 10% rests with the top ten. Germline-derived CDR1 and CDR2 are DFQATT and SNEGSKA (reference sequence). The CDR3 contains 12 residues. This clonotype turned up a few times. Sequencing input: blood. The chain uses TRBV20-1 and TRBJ2-7, with TRBD1 as a possible D gene (6 bases). The J call may not be correct, given that the DNA end is closer to TRBJ2-5. The TCR sequence derives from a woman in her 30s in good health. CDR3 DNA: TGCAGTGCCAAGGGGGTGGGGCGGACCCAGTACTTC. It codes for CSAKGVGRTQYF.